A selection of T cell receptor beta chains follows, all from one sample in a study of identical twins. MiXCR, applied by TCRdb to the 5' RACE reads, yields one record per CDR3 protein. The sample lists hundreds of thousands of distinct CDR3 sequences; 15% to 20% were seen once. The sample was also reused in another study, on T cells expressing NK-cell markers.

The source material was PBMCs. The receptors shown here come from a woman aged 18-29 years in good health. The conserved cysteine and the conserved F or W are not part of the CDR3 here. Fields, in order: J gene, V gene, CDR3 length, CDR3 protein.

TRBJ2-7	TRBV20-1	9	SATLRDEQY
TRBJ1-1	TRBV12-3/TRBV12-4	11	ASLGHMNTEAF
TRBJ2-3	TRBV12-3/TRBV12-4	13	ASSPRGRNTDTQY
TRBJ1-2	TRBV5-1	11	ASSLRSHYGYT
TRBJ1-1	TRBV21-1	13	ASSIPPGFPTTAF
TRBJ1-2	TRBV9	13	ASREEQGGNYGYT
TRBJ1-2	TRBV24-1	13	ATRMGVPANYGYT
TRBJ2-2	TRBV5-1	13	ASSVLTGHTGELF
TRBJ2-5	TRBV20-1	14	CAFPGLAGGRETQY
TRBJ2-1	TRBV12-3/TRBV12-4	13	ASSLLGTMPNEQF
TRBJ2-7	TRBV7-8	15	ASSLVGGGVHSYEQY
TRBJ1-1	TRBV15	14	ATSTGGALSNTEAF
TRBJ2-2	TRBV7-3	13	ASSLDRDDTGELF
TRBJ1-2	TRBV24-1	11	ATSNRVKAGYT
TRBJ2-7	TRBV5-6	13	ASSLGEGAYYEQY
TRBJ1-2	TRBV15	11	ATSSLAIYGYT
TRBJ2-7	TRBV10-1	12	ASSKSGAGHEQY
TRBJ2-7	TRBV20-1	12	SGSLSGTDYEQY
TRBJ2-7	TRBV29-1	14	SVEGPSGRPPYEQY
TRBJ2-3	TRBV5-1	13	ASSSPGLGPDTQY
TRBJ2-3	TRBV7-2	13	ASSFQGARTDTQY
TRBJ2-3	TRBV29-1	11	SGDEGGTDTQY
TRBJ2-7	TRBV9	13	ASSVGFSGSYEQY
TRBJ2-1	TRBV6-1	14	ASSPSGKSSYNEQF
TRBJ1-1	TRBV20-1	13	SARAFTGGAVGTF
TRBJ2-1	TRBV6-2/TRBV6-3	15	ASSYPLGGRAAYEQF
TRBJ2-7	TRBV20-1	10	SAQGYPYEQY
TRBJ1-1	TRBV20-1	14	SARIGTGGSHTEAF
TRBJ2-7	TRBV12-3/TRBV12-4	16	ASSLELLAGGVPYEQY
TRBJ1-2	TRBV3-1	14	ASSLVGRAGNYGYT
TRBJ2-7	TRBV12-3/TRBV12-4	12	ASSLGSGSGEQY
TRBJ1-2	TRBV4-3	13	ASSQDQGRFYGYT
TRBJ2-5	TRBV5-1	12	ASLSGTGGETQY
TRBJ2-4	TRBV7-9	13	ASSSGGARENIQY
TRBJ1-1	TRBV9	11	ASSGDLNTEAF
TRBJ2-7	TRBV5-1	11	ASSVRQAYEQY
TRBJ2-2	TRBV10-3	13	AIRPGTGNTGELF
TRBJ2-1	TRBV12-3/TRBV12-4	13	ASKPLAGAYNEQF
TRBJ2-1	TRBV20-1	11	SASTYRSNEQF
TRBJ2-1	TRBV11-3	13	ASSDSRGSYNEQF
TRBJ2-7	TRBV7-2	12	ASSLGPSTFGQY
TRBJ2-3	TRBV6-5	13	ASSYQPGLADTQY
TRBJ2-3	TRBV7-6	14	ASSLDRGTRTDTQY
TRBJ1-5	TRBV4-3	13	ASSQEGTSNQPQH
TRBJ2-1	TRBV10-3	13	AISESSSGRNEQF
TRBJ1-3	TRBV29-1	18	SVVKVQLAARWNSGNTIY
TRBJ2-1	TRBV12-3/TRBV12-4	12	ASSQADGMDEQF
TRBJ2-5	TRBV29-1	11	SVRSGYQETQY
TRBJ2-1	TRBV20-1	12	SAMAGRGDNEQF
TRBJ2-5	TRBV5-6	8	ASGSETQY
TRBJ1-6	TRBV6-1	12	ASIGQGADSPLH
TRBJ2-3	TRBV12-3/TRBV12-4	13	ASSFIPPARDTQY